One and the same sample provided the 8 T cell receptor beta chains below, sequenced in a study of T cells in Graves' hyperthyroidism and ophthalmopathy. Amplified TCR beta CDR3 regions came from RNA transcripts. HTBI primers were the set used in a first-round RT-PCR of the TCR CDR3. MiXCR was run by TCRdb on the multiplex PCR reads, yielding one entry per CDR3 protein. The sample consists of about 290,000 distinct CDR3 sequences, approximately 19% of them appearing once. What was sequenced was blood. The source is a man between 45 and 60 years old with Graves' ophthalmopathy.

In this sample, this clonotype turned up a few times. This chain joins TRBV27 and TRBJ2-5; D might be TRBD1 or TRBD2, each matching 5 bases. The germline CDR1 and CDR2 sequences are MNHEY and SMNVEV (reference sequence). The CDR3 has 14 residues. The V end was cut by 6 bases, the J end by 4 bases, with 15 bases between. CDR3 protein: CASSHGAGRETQYF. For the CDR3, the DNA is TGTGCCAGCAGCCATGGGGCTGGGAGAGAGACCCAGTACTTC.

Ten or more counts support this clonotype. The CDR3 nucleotides read TGCGCCAGCAGCCCGGGACTAGCTGGAAGTGAGCAGTTCTTC. Translation gives CASSPGLAGSEQFF. The chain employs TRBV5-1 and TRBJ2-1, with 9 bases aligning to TRBD2. CDR1 and CDR2 (germline): SGHRS, YFSETQ. This CDR3 is 14 amino acids long. J was trimmed by 9 bases and V by 4 bases; bases with no gene match: 8.

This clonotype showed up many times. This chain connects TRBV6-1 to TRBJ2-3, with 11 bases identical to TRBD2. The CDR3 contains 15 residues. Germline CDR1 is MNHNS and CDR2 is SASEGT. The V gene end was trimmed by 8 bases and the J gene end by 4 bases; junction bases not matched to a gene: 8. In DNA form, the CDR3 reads TGTGCCAGCCGATTAGCGGGAGGGCCCGCAGATACGCAGTATTTT. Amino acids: CASRLAGGPADTQYF.

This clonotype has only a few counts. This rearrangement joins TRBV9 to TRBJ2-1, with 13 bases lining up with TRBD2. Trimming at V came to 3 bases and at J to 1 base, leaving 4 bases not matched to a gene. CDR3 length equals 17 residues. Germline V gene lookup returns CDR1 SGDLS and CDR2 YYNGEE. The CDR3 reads CASSGGLAGWSYNEQFF. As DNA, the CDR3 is TGTGCCAGCAGCGGGGGACTAGCGGGATGGTCCTACAATGAGCAGTTCTTC. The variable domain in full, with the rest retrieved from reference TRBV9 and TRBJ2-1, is DSGVTQTPKHLITATGQRVTLRCSPRSGDLSVYWYQQSLDQGLQFLIQYYNGEERAKGNILERFSAQQFPDLHSELNLSSLELGDSALYFCASSGGLAGWSYNEQFFGPGTRLTVL.

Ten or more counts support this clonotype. As DNA, the CDR3 is TGCAGTGCTAGAGATGGTGCTAGCGGAGGGACCACTAGCACAGATACGCAGTATTTT. Its protein product is CSARDGASGGTTSTDTQYF. The chain couples TRBV20-1 to TRBJ2-3, with 7 bases lining up with TRBD2. The V segment lost 0 bases and the J segment 0 bases; nucleotides outside the gene matches: 15. The CDR3 is 19 amino acids. Germline CDR1 reads DFQATT; CDR2 reads SNEGSKA (reference sequence).

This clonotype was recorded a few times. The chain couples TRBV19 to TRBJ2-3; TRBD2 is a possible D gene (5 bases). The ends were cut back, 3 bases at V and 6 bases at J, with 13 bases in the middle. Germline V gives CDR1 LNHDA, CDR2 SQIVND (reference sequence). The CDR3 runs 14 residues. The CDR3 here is CASSIMDSADTQYF. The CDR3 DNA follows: TGTGCCAGTAGTATCATGGACTCGGCGGATACGCAGTATTTT.

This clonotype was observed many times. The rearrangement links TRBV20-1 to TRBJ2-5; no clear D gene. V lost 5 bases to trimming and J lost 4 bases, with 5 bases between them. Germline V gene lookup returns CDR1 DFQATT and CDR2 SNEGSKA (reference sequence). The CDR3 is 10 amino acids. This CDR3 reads CSAHRETQYF. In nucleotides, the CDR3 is TGCAGTGCTCATCGAGAGACCCAGTACTTC.

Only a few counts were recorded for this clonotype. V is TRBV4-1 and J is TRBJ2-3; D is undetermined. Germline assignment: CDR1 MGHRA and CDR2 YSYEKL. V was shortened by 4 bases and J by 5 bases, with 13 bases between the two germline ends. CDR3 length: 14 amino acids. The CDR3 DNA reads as TGCGCCAGCAGCCCGCAAGACTCGGGAGATACGCAGTATTTT. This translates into CASSPQDSGDTQYF.